The clone carrying this T cell receptor beta chain appeared a single time. The target antigen is unknown. This specimen belongs to a study of cytomegalovirus exposure and HLA in healthy donors. Amplification used 60 Vbeta primers and 13 Jbeta primers. Assay: immunoSEQ multiplex PCR; the TCRdb copy retains only in-frame clones and omits some. The table has over 110,000 clones, 82% seen once. General study findings and limits: In most subjects, TCR beta sequences reportedly gave accurate predictions of HLA-A and HLA-B alleles. Later work found most CMV-associated TCR beta chains apparently HLA-restricted. The authors enumerated 150 to 200 TCR beta chains as linked to cytomegalovirus. Earlier analysis yielded a pattern in which most TCR beta V segments were productive about 90% or about 30% of the time.

The CDR3 runs 13 residues. V was shortened by 9 bases and J by 3 bases, with 15 bases between the two germline ends. The V gene's germline CDR1 is KGHSH and CDR2 LQKENI. Material for sequencing was PBMCs. The clonotype was recovered from a male donor in good health and CMV-seronegative. The rearrangement uses TRBV18 and TRBJ2-7; tentative D call: TRBD2 (6 bases). This CDR3 reads CASSVGLIYEQYF. CDR3 nucleotides: TGTGCCAGTTCCGTGGGACTCATCTACGAGCAGTACTTC. The entire variable domain, with the rest obtained from reference TRBV18 and TRBJ2-7, is as follows: NAGVMQNPRHLVRRRGQEARLRCSPMKGHSHVYWYRQLPEEGLKFMVYLQKENIIDESGMPKERFSAEFPKEGPSILRIQQVVRGDSAAYFCASSVGLIYEQYFGPGTRLTVT.